The T cell receptor beta chain described here comes from a study of blood T cell repertoires in COVID-19. For the study at large: Some COVID-19 samples were acute and others convalescent; all came from the United States, Italy and Spain. The analysed material was cDNA or gDNA that came from T cells, B-cell-depleted T cells, or PBMCs.

Points on this clone: One end of the junction is discordant with germline, which a read error may explain.

This CDR3 is 13 amino acids long. Germline CDR1 is SGHTA and CDR2 is FQGNSA. Original methodology: Counts of nucleated cells, estimated from reference gene primer amplification, were obtained. Sequenced by immunoSEQ multiplex PCR; TCRdb stores in-frame clones only, minus some. D and trimming were read from the DNA, whereas the V and J calls and clone size are those reported in that table. The sample consists of 200,000 to 250,000 clones, roughly 78% of them appearing once. Material for sequencing was peripheral blood. The V and J genes are TRBV7-2 and TRBJ2-7; D uncertain. The TCR sequence derives from a woman between 35 and 50 years old with acute or convalescent COVID-19. The CDR3 reads CASSLDETRGEKF. The CDR3 DNA sequence: TGTGCCAGCAGCTTAGATGAGACTCGTGGTGAAAAGTTC.